A selection of T cell receptor beta chains follows, all from one sample in a study of CD8 T cells in Susac syndrome. A single record per CDR3 protein comes from TCRdb applying MiXCR to the immunoSEQ multiplex PCR reads. The sample has about 200,000 distinct CDR3 sequences, 85% to 95% seen once. The sample was CD4+ T cells from PBMCs. These receptors were obtained from a human donor with multiple sclerosis. CDR3s include the opening cysteine and the closing phenylalanine or tryptophan. Each record gives: CDR3 length, clone size, V gene, J gene, D gene, CDR3 DNA, CDR3 protein. D genes are given only for firm matches. Rows may omit the clone size; those that give it use once, few, many or a size class.

>14|once|TRBV5-6|TRBJ2-5|-
TGTGCCAGCAGCGAATATAACAGACAAGAGACCCAGTACTTC
CASSEYNRQETQYF
>17|once|TRBV4-2|TRBJ2-5|TRBD1
TGTGCCAGCAGCCACTTAATGGGAGAGGGGGCCCGAGAGACCCAGTACTTC
CASSHLMGEGARETQYF
>13|-|TRBV20-1|TRBJ1-5|TRBD1
TGCAGTGCCATGACAGGGGGGAATCAGCCCCAGCATTTT
CSAMTGGNQPQHF
>10|-|TRBV2|TRBJ1-2|-
TGTGCCAGCAGTAACTATGGCTACACCTTC
CASSNYGYTF
>12|few|TRBV20-1|TRBJ1-1|-
TGCAGTGCTAGATATGGGAACACTGAAGCTTTCTTT
CSARYGNTEAFF
>16|-|TRBV20-1|TRBJ2-5|TRBD2
TGCAGTGCTAGAGGGACTAGCGGGGGGCCTCGGGAGACCCAGTACTTC
CSARGTSGGPRETQYF
>13|-|TRBV2|TRBJ1-2|-
TGTGCCAGCACCCCCGGGCAGCCGTATGGCTACACCTTC
CASTPGQPYGYTF
>13|-|TRBV2|TRBJ2-7|-
TGTGCCAGCAGTAAGGATGGAAGGTACGAGCAGTACTTC
CASSKDGRYEQYF
>13|-|TRBV3-1|TRBJ2-7|-
TGTGCCAGCAGCCAGGGGCTGGCCTCCGAGCAGTACTTC
CASSQGLASEQYF
>12|-|TRBV30|TRBJ2-7|TRBD1
TGTGCCTCGGGACAGGGAATTGGCGAGCAGTACTTC
CASGQGIGEQYF
>14|-|TRBV5-1|TRBJ1-4|TRBD1
TGCGCCAGCAGCTTATCCCAGGGGGAAGAAAAACTGTTTTTT
CASSLSQGEEKLFF
>13|-|TRBV20-1|TRBJ2-2|-
TGCAGTGCTAGAGACAGGGGCGCCGGGGAGCTGTTTTTT
CSARDRGAGELFF
>14|few|TRBV18|TRBJ1-5|TRBD1
TGTGCCAGCTCACCGGGACAGAACAATCAGCCCCAGCATTTT
CASSPGQNNQPQHF
>17|-|TRBV28|TRBJ1-1|TRBD1
TGTGCCAGCGACAGGGTGAGTGAGTGGAGTAGGAACACTGAAGCTTTCTTT
CASDRVSEWSRNTEAFF
>16|-|TRBV9|TRBJ2-2|-
TGTGCCAGCAGCGTAGCGAGCGACATGAACACCGGGGAGCTGTTTTTT
CASSVASDMNTGELFF
>14|-|TRBV23-1|TRBJ1-2|-
TGCGCCAGCAGTCAATCGGGGGGGGCGGAGGGCTACACCTTC
CASSQSGGAEGYTF
>15|-|TRBV30|TRBJ2-3|-
TGTGCCTGGACCCCCATTGATGGCTCTACAGATACGCAGTATTTT
CAWTPIDGSTDTQYF
>13|-|TRBV5-1|TRBJ2-5|-
TGCGCCAGCAGCTTGGACACACAAGAGACCCAGTACTTC
CASSLDTQETQYF
>14|-|TRBV29-1|TRBJ2-1|TRBD2
TGCAGCGTTGGGGCCAGCGGGGGCTACAATGAGCAGTTCTTC
CSVGASGGYNEQFF
>12|once|TRBV30|TRBJ1-4|-
TGTGCCTGGACCGGACAAAATGAAAAACTGTTTTTT
CAWTGQNEKLFF
>14|-|TRBV18|TRBJ1-1|-
TGTGCCAGCTCACCCTTTACAGAGGAAACTGAAGCTTTCTTT
CASSPFTEETEAFF
>15|few|TRBV30|TRBJ1-2|TRBD1
TGTGCCTGGAGGCCTCGGACAGGGCTTCTAGGAGGCTACACCTTC
CAWRPRTGLLGGYTF
>14|-|TRBV20-1|TRBJ2-7|-
TGCAGTGCAACCGCCCGAGGCAGGGCCTACGAGCAGTACTTC
CSATARGRAYEQYF
>11|-|TRBV29-1|TRBJ1-1|TRBD1
TGCAGCGGATCGGACAGGGGGCAAGCTTTCTTT
CSGSDRGQAFF
>13|-|TRBV3-1|TRBJ1-2|-
TGTGCCAGCAGCCCCGTGGAAGGGGAGGGCTACACCTTC
CASSPVEGEGYTF
>15|-|TRBV3-1|TRBJ2-7|-
TGTGCCAGCAGCCCCCGGATAGGTTGGTCCTACGAGCAGTACTTC
CASSPRIGWSYEQYF
>14|-|TRBV6-5|TRBJ1-5|TRBD1
TGTGCCAGCAGAGCCGGGACAGGTAATCAGCCCCAGCATTTT
CASRAGTGNQPQHF
>14|-|TRBV18|TRBJ1-1|-
TGTGCCAGCTCACCAGGGGGCAGGGGCACTGAAGCTTTCTTT
CASSPGGRGTEAFF
>14|-|TRBV29-1|TRBJ2-3|-
TGCAGCATCCGAAAGGATCAGAGCGAAGATACGCAGTATTTT
CSIRKDQSEDTQYF
>14|-|TRBV27|TRBJ1-1|-
TGTGCCAGCAGTTTATCGCGGGTGGATACTGAAGCTTTCTTT
CASSLSRVDTEAFF
>14|-|TRBV27|TRBJ2-7|-
TGTGCCAGCAGCCGAAGGGCGTCCCCCTACGAGCAGTACTTC
CASSRRASPYEQYF
>16|-|TRBV3-1|TRBJ2-1|-
TGTGCCAGCAGCCAAGCCCCGGGGTTTGACTACAATGAGCAGTTCTTC
CASSQAPGFDYNEQFF
>10|-|TRBV29-1|TRBJ1-1|-
TGCAGCGTTGCCTGGACTGAAGCTTTCTTT
CSVAWTEAFF
>14|-|TRBV28|TRBJ2-7|TRBD2
TGTGCCATCCAGACTAGCGGGGGTTCCTACGAGCAGTACTTC
CAIQTSGGSYEQYF
>13|-|TRBV23-1|TRBJ2-7|-
TGCGCCAGCAGTCGAAGCAGAGGGGGCGAGCAGTACTTC
CASSRSRGGEQYF
>14|once|TRBV20-1|TRBJ2-1|TRBD2
TGCAGTGCTAGAGTAGCGGGCGCCTTCAATGAGCAGTTCTTC
CSARVAGAFNEQFF
>14|-|TRBV3-1|TRBJ2-1|TRBD1
TGTGCCAGCAGCTCATCCGGGACAGGGCATGAGCAGTTCTTC
CASSSSGTGHEQFF
>14|once|TRBV20-1|TRBJ2-1|TRBD2
TGCAGTGCTAGGCGGGGGGGTCCCTACAATGAGCAGTTCTTC
CSARRGGPYNEQFF
>12|-|TRBV29-1|TRBJ2-2|-
TGCAGCGTTGTACAGTCCACCGGGGAGCTGTTTTTT
CSVVQSTGELFF
>15|-|TRBV11-3|TRBJ2-2|TRBD2
TGTGCCAGCAGCCCCGGGACTAGCGGGGGCGGGGAGCTGTTTTTT
CASSPGTSGGGELFF
>15|-|TRBV3-1|TRBJ1-1|TRBD1
TGTGCCAGCAGCTACATCAGGGGGGGGAGGGACGAAGCTTTCTTT
CASSYIRGGRDEAFF
>14|-|TRBV9|TRBJ1-6|-
TGTGCCAGCAGCGTAAGTTATGATAATTCACCCCTCCACTTT
CASSVSYDNSPLHF
>13|-|TRBV19|TRBJ1-1|TRBD1
TGTGCCAGTAGTATTCAGGGGGCTTTTGAAGCTTTCTTT
CASSIQGAFEAFF
>16|-|TRBV19|TRBJ2-1|TRBD2
TGTGCCAGTAGTATCGGGGCTAGCGGGGGGGCCGATGAGCAGTTCTTC
CASSIGASGGADEQFF
>13|-|TRBV3-1|TRBJ1-5|-
TGTGCCAGCAGCCCTAAGAGCAATCAGCCCCAGCATTTT
CASSPKSNQPQHF
>14|-|TRBV25-1|TRBJ1-6|-
TGTGCCAGCAGTGAACGGATATTTAATTCACCCCTCCACTTT
CASSERIFNSPLHF
>13|once|TRBV12-3/TRBV12-4|TRBJ1-2|-
TGTGCCAGCAGTCGCAGGGAGGAGTATGGCTACACCTTC
CASSRREEYGYTF
>15|-|TRBV15|TRBJ2-1|TRBD2
TGTGCCACCAGCGTCGCCCTAGCGGGGTACAATGAGCAGTTCTTC
CATSVALAGYNEQFF